These 12 T cell receptor beta chains share one sample of origin, sequenced in a study of blood T cell repertoires in COVID-19. TCRdb's copy holds only in-frame clones and misses some; the assay was immunoSEQ multiplex PCR. The data contain roughly 220,000 clones, roughly 84% of them singletons. Sequenced material: PBMCs or T cells enriched from blood (not recorded which). These receptors all stem from a woman aged 35 to 49 who had recovered from COVID-19.

This clone was observed a handful of times. This chain uses TRBV19 with TRBJ2-3; D uncertain. The CDR3 covers 11 residues. Between the trimmed V and J ends, which lost 5 bases and 5 bases, there was a span of 5 bases. The germline gives CDR1 LNHDA, CDR2 SQIVND (reference sequence). In DNA, the CDR3 is TGTGCCAGTAGTGAGGTAGATACGCAGTATTTT. Translating gives CASSEVDTQYF.

V usage is TRBV5-1 and J usage is TRBJ1-3, with 9 nucleotides matching TRBD1. CDR3 length: 15 amino acids. Germline V lookup: CDR1 SGHRS, CDR2 YFSETQ. J was trimmed by 3 bases and V by 5 bases; bases with no gene match: 6. This CDR3 reads CASSAGTGNGNTIYF. The CDR3 region has the DNA TGCGCCAGCAGTGCCGGGACAGGGAATGGAAACACCATATATTTT.

The V gene is TRBV7-2, the J gene TRBJ1-5; 8 bases map to TRBD1. Germline-derived CDR1 and CDR2 are SGHTA and FQGNSA. The CDR3 has 16 amino acids. V lost 5 bases and J lost 1; bases outside the gene matches: 7. The CDR3 loop reads CASSLRRDRSNQPQHF. DNA of the CDR3: TGTGCCAGCAGCCTACGCCGGGACAGGAGCAATCAGCCCCAGCATTTT.

This clone was picked up a small number of times. The genes are TRBV28 and TRBJ1-1; D remains unclear. The CDR3 extends over 13 amino acids. Germline CDR1 is MDHEN and CDR2 is SYDVKM. The ends were cut back, 2 bases at V and 3 bases at J, with 7 bases in the middle. CDR3 in DNA: TGTGCCAGCAGTTTACCCGGGTACACTGAAGCTTTCTTT. This sequence encodes CASSLPGYTEAFF.

This clone was counted between two and nine times. The chain links TRBV7-6 to TRBJ2-6, with D unclear. This CDR3 contains 17 residues. From germline, CDR1 is SGHVS and CDR2 FNYEAQ. Trimming removed 5 bases at V and 0 bases at J, with 14 bases between. The chain's CDR3 is CASSPQNLGSGANVLTF. Written as DNA, the CDR3 is TGTGCCAGCAGCCCCCAAAACCTAGGCTCTGGGGCCAACGTCCTGACTTTC.

This clone appeared once. This chain joins TRBV29-1 and TRBJ1-1; the D is unclear. CDR1 SQVTM and CDR2 ANQGSEA come from the germline V gene. Deletions cut 6 bases from V and 0 bases from J, with 5 bases between. The CDR3 runs to 11 residues. The CDR3 DNA is TGCAGCGTCGAGCTGAACACTGAAGCTTTCTTT. Protein product: CSVELNTEAFF.

The rearrangement uses TRBV5-1 and TRBJ2-5, with TRBD1 matching over 7 bases. There are 14 residues in the CDR3. Trimming at V came to 3 bases and at J to 1 base, leaving 3 bases not matched to a gene. The V gene's germline CDR1 is SGHRS and CDR2 YFSETQ. The CDR3 coding sequence is TGCGCCAGCAGCTGGGGACAGATCCAAGAGACCCAGTACTTC. This codes for CASSWGQIQETQYF.

This chain joins TRBV24-1 and TRBJ2-1; 14 nucleotides match TRBD2. J lost 2 bases, V lost 6 bases, and 20 bases had no gene match. Germline values: CDR1 KGHDR, CDR2 SFDVKD. This CDR3 is built from 22 residues. This chain's CDR3 is CATSLGGASGLAGAGAYNEQFF. The DNA for the CDR3 is TGTGCCACCAGTCTTGGGGGGGCCTCGGGACTAGCGGGAGCTGGGGCCTACAATGAGCAGTTCTTC.

The V gene is TRBV7-9, the J gene TRBJ2-1, with a weak D call TRBD2 (5 bases). With 2 bases removed from V and 1 base from J, the gap between germline ends came to 12 bases. This CDR3 is built from 16 residues. Looked up from germline, CDR1 is SEHNR and CDR2 is FQNEAQ (reference sequence). CDR3 sequence (DNA): TGTGCCAGCAGCTTATCAGGCGGGTTATCCTACAATGAGCAGTTCTTC. It specifies CASSLSGGLSYNEQFF.

The J gene is TRBJ2-1, the V gene TRBV28; 11 bases are shared with TRBD2. The CDR3 is made up of 15 amino acids. J lost 2 bases, V lost 4 bases, and 1 base had no gene match. The germline V gene has CDR1 MDHEN and CDR2 SYDVKM. CDR3 amino acids: CASSSLAGAYNEQFF. The CDR3 DNA is TGTGCCAGCAGTTCACTAGCGGGGGCCTACAATGAGCAGTTCTTC.

V is TRBV6-1 and J is TRBJ1-2; D gene unclear. V was clipped by 3 bases and J by 4 bases, with 12 bases between them. CDR1 is MNHNS and CDR2 is SASEGT in the germline V gene. The CDR3 consists of 14 residues. The CDR3 DNA sequence: TGTGCCAGCAGTGAGACCGGGTACGGCTATGGCTACACCTTC. This gives the protein CASSETGYGYGYTF.

The CDR3 spells CASSPLAVSSYNEQFF. The DNA of the CDR3 is TGCGCCAGCAGCCCACTAGCGGTCAGCTCCTACAATGAGCAGTTCTTC. The chain employs TRBV4-1 and TRBJ2-1, with 8 positions matching TRBD2. Germline CDR1 reads MGHRA; CDR2 reads YSYEKL. J gave up 0 bases and V 4 bases, and 5 bases lay outside the gene matches. This CDR3 has 16 amino acids.